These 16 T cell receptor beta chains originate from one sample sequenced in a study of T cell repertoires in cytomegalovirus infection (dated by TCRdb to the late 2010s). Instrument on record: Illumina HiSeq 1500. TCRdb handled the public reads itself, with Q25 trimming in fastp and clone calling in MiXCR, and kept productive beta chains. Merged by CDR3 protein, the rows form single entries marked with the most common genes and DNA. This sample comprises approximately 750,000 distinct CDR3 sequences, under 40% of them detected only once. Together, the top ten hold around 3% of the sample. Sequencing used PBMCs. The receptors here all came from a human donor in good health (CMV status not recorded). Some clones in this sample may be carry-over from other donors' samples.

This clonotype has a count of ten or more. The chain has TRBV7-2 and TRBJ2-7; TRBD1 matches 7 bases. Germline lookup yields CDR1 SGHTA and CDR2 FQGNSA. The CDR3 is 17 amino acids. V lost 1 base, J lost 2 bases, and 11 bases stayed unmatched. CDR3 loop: CASSLGVWTGLTYEQYF. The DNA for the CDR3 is TGTGCCAGCAGCTTAGGTGTTTGGACAGGCCTTACCTACGAGCAGTACTTC.

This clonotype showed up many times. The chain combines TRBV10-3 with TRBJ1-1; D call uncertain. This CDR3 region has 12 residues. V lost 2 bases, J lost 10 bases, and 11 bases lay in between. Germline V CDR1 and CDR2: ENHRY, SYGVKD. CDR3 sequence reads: CAISEIRGRAFF. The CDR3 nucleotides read TGTGCCATCAGTGAGATACGAGGGAGAGCTTTCTTT.

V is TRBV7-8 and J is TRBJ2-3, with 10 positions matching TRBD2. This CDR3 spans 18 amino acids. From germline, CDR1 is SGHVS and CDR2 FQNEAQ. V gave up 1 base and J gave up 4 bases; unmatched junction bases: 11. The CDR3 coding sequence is TGTGCCAGCAGCTTAGGCGGGTCTAGCGGGAGCCGAGCAGATACGCAGTATTTT. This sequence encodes CASSLGGSSGSRADTQYF.

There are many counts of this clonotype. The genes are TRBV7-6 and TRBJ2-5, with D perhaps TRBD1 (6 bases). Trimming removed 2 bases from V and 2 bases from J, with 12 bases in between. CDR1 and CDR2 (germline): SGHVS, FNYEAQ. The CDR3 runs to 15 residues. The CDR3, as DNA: TGTGCCAGCAGCTTAAATTTTGGACAGCAAGAGACCCAGTACTTC. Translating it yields CASSLNFGQQETQYF.

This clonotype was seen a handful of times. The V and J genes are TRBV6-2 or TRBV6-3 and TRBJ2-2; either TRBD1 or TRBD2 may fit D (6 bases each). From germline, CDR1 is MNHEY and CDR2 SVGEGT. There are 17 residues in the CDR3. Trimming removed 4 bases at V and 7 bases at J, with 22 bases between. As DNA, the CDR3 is TGTGCCAGCAGTTCTCCGGGACCGGGGGCCTTCTACGGGGAGCTGTTTTTT. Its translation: CASSSPGPGAFYGELFF.

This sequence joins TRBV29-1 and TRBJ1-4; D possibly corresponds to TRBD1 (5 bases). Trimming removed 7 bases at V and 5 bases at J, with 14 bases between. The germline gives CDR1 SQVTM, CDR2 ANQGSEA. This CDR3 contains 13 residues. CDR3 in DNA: TGCAGCGGGACAACGGCAGTCAATGAAAAACTGTTTTTT. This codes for CSGTTAVNEKLFF.

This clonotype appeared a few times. The CDR3 protein is CASSTYTHTEAFF. CDR3 DNA: TGTGCCAGTAGTACCTACACCCACACTGAAGCTTTCTTT. The genes are TRBV19 and TRBJ1-1, with D unresolved. Trimming removed 4 bases at V and 3 bases at J, with 9 bases between. The CDR3 covers 13 residues. The germline V gene encodes CDR1 LNHDA and CDR2 SQIVND (reference sequence).

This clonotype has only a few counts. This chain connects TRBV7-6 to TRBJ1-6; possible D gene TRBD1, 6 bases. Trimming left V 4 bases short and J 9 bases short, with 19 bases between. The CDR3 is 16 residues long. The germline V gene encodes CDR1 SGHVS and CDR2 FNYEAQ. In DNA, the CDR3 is TGTGCCAGCAGCTCCTCAGGGGTTGAGGGAGGTTCACCCCTCCACTTT. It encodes CASSSSGVEGGSPLHF.

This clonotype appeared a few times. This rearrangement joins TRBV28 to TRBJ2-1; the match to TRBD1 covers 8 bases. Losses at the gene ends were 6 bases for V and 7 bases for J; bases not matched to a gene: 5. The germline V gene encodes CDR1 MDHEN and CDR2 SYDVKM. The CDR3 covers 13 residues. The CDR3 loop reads CASRTGVGNEQFF. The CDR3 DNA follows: TGTGCCAGCAGGACAGGGGTCGGGAATGAGCAGTTCTTC.

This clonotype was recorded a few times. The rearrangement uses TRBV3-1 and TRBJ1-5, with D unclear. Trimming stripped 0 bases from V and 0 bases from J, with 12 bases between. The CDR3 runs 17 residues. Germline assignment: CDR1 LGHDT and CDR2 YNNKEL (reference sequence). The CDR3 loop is CASSQDDPQYSNQPQHF. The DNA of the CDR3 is TGTGCCAGCAGCCAAGATGACCCGCAGTATAGCAATCAGCCCCAGCATTTT.

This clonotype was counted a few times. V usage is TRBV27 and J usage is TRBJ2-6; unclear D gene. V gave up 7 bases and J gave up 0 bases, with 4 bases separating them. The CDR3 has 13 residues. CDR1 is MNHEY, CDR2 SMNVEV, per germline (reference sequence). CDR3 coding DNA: TGTGCCAGCACCCCCTCTGGGGCCAACGTCCTGACTTTC. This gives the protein CASTPSGANVLTF. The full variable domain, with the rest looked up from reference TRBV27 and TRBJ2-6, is EAQVTQNPRYLITVTGKKLTVTCSQNMNHEYMSWYRQDPGLGLRQIYYSMNVEVTDKGDVPEGYKVSRKEKRNFPLILESPSPNQTSLYFCASTPSGANVLTFGAGSRLTVL.

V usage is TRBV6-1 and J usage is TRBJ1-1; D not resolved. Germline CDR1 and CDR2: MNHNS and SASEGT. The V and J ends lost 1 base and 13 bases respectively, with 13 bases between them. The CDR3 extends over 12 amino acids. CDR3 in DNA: TGTGCCAGCAGTGAAGGGCTCACTGAATATTTCTTT. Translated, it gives CASSEGLTEYFF.

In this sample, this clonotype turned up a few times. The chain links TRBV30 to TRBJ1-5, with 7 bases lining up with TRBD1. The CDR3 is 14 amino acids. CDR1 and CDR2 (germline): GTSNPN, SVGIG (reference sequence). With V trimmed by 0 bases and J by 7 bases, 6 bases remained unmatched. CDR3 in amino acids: CAWSVLGGGQPQHF. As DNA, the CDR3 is TGTGCCTGGAGTGTACTAGGGGGCGGGCAGCCCCAGCATTTT.

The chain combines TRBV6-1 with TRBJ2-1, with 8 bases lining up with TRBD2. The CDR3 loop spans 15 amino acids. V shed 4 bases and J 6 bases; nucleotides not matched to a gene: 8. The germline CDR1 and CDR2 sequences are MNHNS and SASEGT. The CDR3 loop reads CASSVSGGWPNEQFF. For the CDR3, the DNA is TGTGCCAGCAGTGTGAGCGGGGGATGGCCCAATGAGCAGTTCTTC.

CDR3 sequence reads: CATSRDRGSPDTQYF. The CDR3 DNA reads TGTGCCACCAGCAGAGATCGGGGCAGTCCTGATACGCAGTATTTT. The V and J genes are TRBV15 and TRBJ2-3; perhaps D is TRBD1 or TRBD2 (5 bases each). Germline V gives CDR1 LNHNV, CDR2 YYDKDF (reference sequence). Between the trimmed V and J ends, which lost 0 bases and 6 bases, there was a span of 13 bases. The length of the CDR3 is 15 residues.

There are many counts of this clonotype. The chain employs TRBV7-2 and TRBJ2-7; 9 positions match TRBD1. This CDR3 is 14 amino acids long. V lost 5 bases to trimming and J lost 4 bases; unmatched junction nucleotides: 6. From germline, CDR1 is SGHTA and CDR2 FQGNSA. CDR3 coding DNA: TGTGCCAGCAGCCGAGGACAGGGGTGGTACGAGCAGTACTTC. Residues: CASSRGQGWYEQYF.